The entry below gives a single T cell receptor (beta chain) sequence along with its context. Its target is not known. CDR1 is LGHNT and CDR2 is FRNRAP in the germline V gene. Trimming cost V 6 bases and J 7 bases, with 24 bases left between them. The CDR3 totals 17 residues. This specimen comes from a study of siplizumab effects on memory and regulatory T cells. Findings and caveats of the study: No more than a minor fraction of alloreactive clones could be traced back to unstimulated subsets.

Each sample contributed about 10^5 TCR templates to the assay. The repertoire was sequenced with immunoSEQ multiplex PCR; TCRdb's copy has only in-frame clones and lacks some. This table holds 40,000 to 45,000 clones, 70% to 90% found once. Material: naive CD4+ T cells sorted from blood. The clonotype originates from a human donor in good health. This chain uses TRBV12-5 with TRBJ2-2, with D possibly TRBD2 on 7 matching bases. CDR3 sequence reads: CASGNATGGGIRGELFF. The DNA for the CDR3 is TGTGCTAGTGGAAACGCTACTGGCGGGGGCATACGCGGGGAGCTGTTTTTT.